This entry lists 17 T cell receptor beta chains sequenced from one sample in a study of cytomegalovirus exposure and HLA in healthy donors. A multiplex PCR was run with 60 Vbeta primers and 13 Jbeta primers. The assay was immunoSEQ multiplex PCR, and TCRdb's table has in-frame clones only and misses some. The sample holds about 64,000 clones, about 61% seen once. The sequencing sample was made of PBMCs. Receptor source: a woman aged 50 to 65 in good health and CMV-seronegative.

The chain is built from TRBV19 and TRBJ1-2; D is uncertain. The V end was cut by 3 bases, the J end by 0 bases, with 8 bases between. Germline CDR1 reads LNHDA; CDR2 reads SQIVND (reference sequence). The CDR3 loop spans 14 amino acids. For the CDR3, the DNA is TGTGCCAGTAGTATCAATACGGCTAACTATGGCTACACCTTC. As protein: CASSINTANYGYTF.

V is TRBV11-3 and J is TRBJ2-6, with a weak D call TRBD1 (6 bases). The CDR3 is 15 amino acids. Germline values: CDR1 SGHNT, CDR2 YENEEA. V was trimmed by 2 bases and J by 12 bases, leaving 17 bases between them. The CDR3 DNA reads TGTGCCAGCAGCTTAATAGGACAGATCTCTTCCGTCCTGACTTTC. This encodes CASSLIGQISSVLTF.

The rearrangement uses TRBV10-3 and TRBJ1-5, with 10 bases lining up with TRBD1. J was trimmed by 2 bases and V by 0 bases; bases with no gene match: 4. Germline V CDR1 and CDR2: ENHRY, SYGVKD. The CDR3 has 17 amino acids. The CDR3 loop is CAISESGTGVGNQPQHF. The CDR3 DNA is TGTGCCATCAGTGAGTCGGGGACAGGGGTTGGCAATCAGCCCCAGCATTTT.

This chain links TRBV7-9 with TRBJ2-7, with D maybe TRBD1 (5 bases). Germline CDR1 is SEHNR and CDR2 is FQNEAQ (reference sequence). This CDR3 contains 14 residues. Trimming removed 4 bases from V and 3 bases from J, with 13 bases in between. CDR3 DNA: TGTGCCAGCAGCTCTGACAGCCTCATCTACGAGCAGTACTTC. Residues: CASSSDSLIYEQYF.

The rearrangement links TRBV6-5 to TRBJ1-4; perhaps TRBD1 as D (5 bases). Trimming left V 6 bases short and J 3 bases short, with 14 bases between. This CDR3 spans 15 amino acids. Germline values: CDR1 MNHEY, CDR2 SVGAGI. The DNA of the CDR3 is TGTGCCAGCAGACTAAAGGGGTCGGCTAATGAAAAACTGTTTTTT. This gives the protein CASRLKGSANEKLFF.

This rearrangement joins TRBV30 to TRBJ1-2; no firm D call. This CDR3 is built from 13 residues. The germline gives CDR1 GTSNPN, CDR2 SVGIG (reference sequence). Deletions cut 5 bases from V and 7 bases from J, with 17 bases between. The CDR3 sequence is CAWCPSYFLGYTF. The CDR3 DNA sequence: TGTGCCTGGTGTCCCTCCTACTTTCTTGGCTACACCTTC.

CDR3 loop: CASSPRQGLANEQFF. The CDR3 DNA is TGCGCCAGCAGCCCGAGGCAGGGTCTGGCCAATGAGCAGTTCTTC. The chain recombines TRBV5-1 with TRBJ2-1, with a possible D match to TRBD1 (5 bases). Trimming shortened V by 4 bases and J by 6 bases, and 17 bases separated the two germline ends. Germline V lookup: CDR1 SGHRS, CDR2 YFSETQ. This CDR3 region has 15 residues.

The J gene is TRBJ2-7, the V gene TRBV7-3, with 8 bases that match TRBD2. The germline gives CDR1 SGHTA, CDR2 FQGTGA. Germline trimming cut 2 bases from V and 0 bases from J; bases unmatched to any gene: 3. This CDR3 is built from 15 residues. The CDR3 region is CASSLLSGSSYEQYF. CDR3 in DNA: TGTGCCAGCAGCTTATTAAGCGGGAGCTCCTACGAGCAGTACTTC.

This sequence joins TRBV19 and TRBJ1-5; no firm D call. CDR3 length: 12 residues. Germline V gene sequence: CDR1 LNHDA, CDR2 SQIVND (reference sequence). V gave up 5 bases and J gave up 0 bases, with 2 bases separating them. The CDR3 here is CASSYSNQPQHF. The CDR3 DNA follows: TGTGCCAGTAGTTATAGCAATCAGCCCCAGCATTTT.

The rearrangement uses TRBV7-2 and TRBJ1-3; 8 bases fit TRBD1. The ends lost 4 bases at V and 3 bases at J; junction bases unmatched: 5. The CDR3 length is 15 residues. The germline CDR1 and CDR2 sequences are SGHTA and FQGNSA. The CDR3 protein is CASSSDRGSGNTIYF. The CDR3 bases are TGTGCCAGCAGCTCCGACAGGGGCAGTGGAAACACCATATATTTT.

Concerning this clone itself: Other DNA sequences in the same sample also yield this CDR3. V and J are TRBV5-1 and TRBJ2-7, with a weak D call TRBD1 (5 bases). The V gene's germline CDR1 is SGHRS and CDR2 YFSETQ. Trimming stripped 2 bases from V and 0 bases from J, with 9 bases between. The CDR3 loop spans 14 amino acids. In DNA, the CDR3 is TGCGCCAGCAGCTTAACAGGAAGCTCCTACGAGCAGTACTTC. Protein: CASSLTGSSYEQYF.

This chain uses TRBV10-2 with TRBJ2-7, with 9 nucleotides matching TRBD2. CDR1 is WSHSY and CDR2 is SAAADI in the germline V gene. Losses at the gene ends were 6 bases for V and 4 bases for J; bases not matched to a gene: 4. The CDR3 consists of 13 residues. The CDR3 loop is CASRTSGTYEQYF. CDR3 sequence (DNA): TGCGCCAGCAGGACTAGCGGAACTTACGAGCAGTACTTC.

The chain couples TRBV7-9 to TRBJ1-2; no clear D. Deletions cut 2 bases from V and 6 bases from J, with 7 bases between. The V gene's germline CDR1 is SEHNR and CDR2 FQNEAQ (reference sequence). The CDR3 is 12 amino acids. The CDR3 reads CASSLIQDGYTF. For the CDR3, the DNA is TGTGCCAGCAGCTTAATTCAGGATGGCTACACCTTC.

DNA of the CDR3: TGTGCCACGACAGGTTTAGGAAATCAGCCCCAGCATTTT. Its protein is CATTGLGNQPQHF. This chain uses TRBV10-3 with TRBJ1-5; possibly TRBD1 for D (6 bases). With 10 bases removed from V and 4 bases from J, the gap between germline ends came to 14 bases. CDR3 length: 13 amino acids. Per the germline V gene, CDR1 is ENHRY and CDR2 is SYGVKD.

This clone was seen a handful of times. The rearrangement joins TRBV7-9 to TRBJ2-7, with D perhaps matching TRBD1 (6 bases). The V and J ends lost 5 bases and 6 bases respectively, with 14 bases between them. The CDR3 runs to 13 residues. Per the germline V gene, CDR1 is SEHNR and CDR2 is FQNEAQ (reference sequence). CDR3 DNA: TGTGCCAGCAGCCGTACCGGGACAAGCGAGCAGTACTTC. Translated: CASSRTGTSEQYF.

The chain uses TRBV28 and TRBJ2-5; D remains unclear. The CDR3 sequence is 12 residues long. With 2 bases removed from V and 3 bases from J, the gap between germline ends came to 4 bases. CDR1 and CDR2 from the germline V gene are MDHEN and SYDVKM. CDR3 sequence (DNA): TGTGCCAGCAGTTTACGCGAAGAGACCCAGTACTTC. Translated, it gives CASSLREETQYF.

The chain combines TRBV28 with TRBJ1-5; no reliable D call. Germline V lookup: CDR1 MDHEN, CDR2 SYDVKM. The ends were cut back, 6 bases at V and 5 bases at J, with 14 bases in the middle. The CDR3 is made up of 14 amino acids. This chain's CDR3 is CASRLQSGYQPQHF. The CDR3 coding sequence is TGTGCCAGCAGGCTCCAGTCGGGGTATCAGCCCCAGCATTTT.